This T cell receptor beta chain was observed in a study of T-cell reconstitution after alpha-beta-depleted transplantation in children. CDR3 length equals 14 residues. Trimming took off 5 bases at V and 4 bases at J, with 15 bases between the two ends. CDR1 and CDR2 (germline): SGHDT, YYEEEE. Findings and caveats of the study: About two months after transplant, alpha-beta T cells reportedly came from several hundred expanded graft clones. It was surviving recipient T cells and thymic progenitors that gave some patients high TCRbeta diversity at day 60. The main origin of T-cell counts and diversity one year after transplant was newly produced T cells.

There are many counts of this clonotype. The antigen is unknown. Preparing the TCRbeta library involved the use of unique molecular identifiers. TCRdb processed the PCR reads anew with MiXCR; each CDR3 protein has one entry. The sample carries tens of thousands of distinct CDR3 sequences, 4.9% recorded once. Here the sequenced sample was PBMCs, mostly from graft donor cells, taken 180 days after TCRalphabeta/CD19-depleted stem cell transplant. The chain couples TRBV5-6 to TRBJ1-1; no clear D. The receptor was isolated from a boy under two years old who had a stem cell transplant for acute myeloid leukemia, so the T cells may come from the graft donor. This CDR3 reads CASSRYLPGTEAFF. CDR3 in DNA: TGTGCCAGCAGTCGTTATCTCCCTGGCACTGAAGCTTTCTTT.